A selection of T cell receptor beta chains follows, all from one sample in a study of circulating CD8 cells and anti-PD-1 response in melanoma. TCRdb re-analysed the reads in MiXCR, keeping a single row per CDR3 protein. The table has fewer than 750 distinct CDR3 sequences, under 5.5% seen once. The sequences come from CD8+ T cells from PBMCs, collected at baseline or after one month of anti-PD-1 therapy (not recorded which). Every receptor here comes from a human donor with melanoma. CDR3s include the opening cysteine and the closing phenylalanine or tryptophan. Fields, in order: J gene, V gene, clone size, D gene, CDR3 DNA, CDR3 protein. A D gene is named only where the DNA matches it firmly. Clone size is stated in some rows and not others, as once, few, many or a class when expanded.

TRBJ2-3,TRBV4-1,NA,TRBD2,TGCGCCAGCAGCCAATTCGGGGGGGAGACAGATACGCAGTATTTT,CASSQFGGETDTQYF
TRBJ1-3,TRBV28,medium-sized,NA,TGTGCCAGCAGACATGACACTTCCTCTGGAAACACCATATATTTT,CASRHDTSSGNTIYF
TRBJ2-7,TRBV14,large,NA,TGTGCCAGCAGCCCGGTGCGGGGAGTATACGAGCAGTACTTC,CASSPVRGVYEQYF
TRBJ2-3,TRBV7-6,medium-sized,TRBD2,TGTGCCAGCAGCATTGGGTTCCTAGCGGGGGTTATGATAGATACGCAGTATTTT,CASSIGFLAGVMIDTQYF
TRBJ1-1,TRBV28,large,NA,TGTGCCAGCAGGGCCGACCTCCTCGAAGCTTTCTTT,CASRADLLEAFF
TRBJ1-4,TRBV19,medium-sized,NA,TGTGCCAGTAGCCCGGGGGCATCCGACCCAGCTAATGAAAAACTGTTTTTT,CASSPGASDPANEKLFF
TRBJ2-3,TRBV6-6,medium-sized,NA,TGTGCCAGCAGTTGGGGAGATACGCAGTATTTT,CASSWGDTQYF
TRBJ2-7,TRBV6-5,NA,TRBD1,TGTGCCAGCACCGGGACAGGGGTCTACGAGCAGTACTTC,CASTGTGVYEQYF
TRBJ1-1,TRBV5-6,few,NA,TGTGCCAGCAGCTTCAGTCCCTTGGTCTTTGAAGCTTTCTTT,CASSFSPLVFEAFF
TRBJ2-7,TRBV7-2,hyperexpanded,NA,TGTGCCAGCAGCTTACAGTTGGGGGGGCGGGAGCAGTACTTC,CASSLQLGGREQYF
TRBJ2-3,TRBV2,medium-sized,NA,TGTGCCAGCAGCGCTAGGGAGGGGGGCACAGATACGCAGTATTTT,CASSAREGGTDTQYF
TRBJ2-5,TRBV27,NA,TRBD2,TGTGCCAGCAGTTTATTAGCGGGGGGCCCGGTAGAGACCCAGTACTTC,CASSLLAGGPVETQYF
TRBJ2-7,TRBV20-1,once,TRBD1,TGCAGTGCTAGAGCGGGACAGGGGGGCTACGAGCAGTACTTC,CSARAGQGGYEQYF
TRBJ2-3,TRBV19,large,NA,TGTGCCAGTAGCAGGATATACACAGATACGCAGTATTTT,CASSRIYTDTQYF
TRBJ1-3,TRBV4-1,large,NA,TGCGCCAGCAGCCAAGTCCCCGGATACCCCTCTGGAAACACCATATATTTT,CASSQVPGYPSGNTIYF
TRBJ2-3,TRBV28,large,NA,TGTGCCAGCAGCAAACGGTGGCGGGAAAGCACAGATACGCAGTATTTT,CASSKRWRESTDTQYF